This TCR beta chain was captured in a study of blood T cell repertoires in COVID-19. This clone was seen only a few times. Clones were sequenced by immunoSEQ multiplex PCR, and TCRdb holds only the in-frame ones, with some missing. The table records 150,000 to 180,000 clones, over 60% of them present only once. This sequence originates from a man aged 80 or over with acute or convalescent COVID-19. Input material: peripheral blood.

The CDR3 loop is CASSQERTGDSPLHF. The DNA for the CDR3 is TGTGCCAGCAGCCAAGAGCGGACAGGAGATTCACCCCTCCACTTT. The gene calls are TRBV3-1 (or the pseudogene TRBV3-2) and TRBJ1-6; TRBD1 matches at 7 bases. Trimming cost V 0 bases and J 8 bases; bases outside gene matches: 4. The length of the CDR3 is 15 residues. Germline CDR1 is LGHDT and CDR2 is YNNKEL (reference sequence).